This T cell receptor beta chain is from a study of T cell repertoires in cytomegalovirus infection. Study-wide context: As its CMV epitopes, the study selected recently identified HLA-C-restricted and well-studied HLA-B-restricted targets. Matching HLA type and CMV infection were both indicated by public TCR beta signatures.

Study-wide results and limits: Identification of carriers of CMV plus the relevant HLA was achieved through cumulative public TCR beta family frequency. In two of eight donors, the top clonotype was HLA-C-restricted CMV-specific.

Trimming shortened V by 1 base and J by 10 bases, and 13 bases separated the two germline ends. Germline V gene lookup returns CDR1 SGHTA and CDR2 FQGNSA. The CDR3 sequence is 13 residues long. Comment on this clonotype: The antigen is unknown.

Using its own MiXCR run on the reads, TCRdb lists one record per CDR3 protein. This sample has about 220,000 distinct CDR3 sequences, with around two fifths found just once. The receptor was isolated from a human donor in good health (CMV status not recorded). Some clones in this sample may be carry-over from other donors' samples. The sequencing used CD8+ T cells from cultured PBMCs, collected from culture after CMV antigen stimulation. The chain is built from TRBV7-2 and TRBJ1-1; D gene uncertain. The CDR3 sequence is CASSLGRRSGAFF. Here the CDR3 DNA reads TGTGCCAGCAGCTTAGGTCGAAGGTCGGGAGCTTTCTTT.